A single sample gave rise to the 3 T cell receptor beta chains below, sequenced in a study of shared clonotypes between healthy human individuals. Generated by immunoSEQ multiplex PCR, the TCRdb table keeps only in-frame clones and is missing some. The sample lists fewer than 650,000 clones; about 79% were seen once. Sequenced input: PBMCs. These receptors were taken from a woman aged 40 to 49 in good health. Some clones in this sample may be carry-over from other donors' samples.

The chain carries TRBV18 and TRBJ2-7; D perhaps matches TRBD1 (5 bases). The CDR3 extends over 12 amino acids. Trimming pared 5 bases from V and 4 bases from J, leaving 9 bases between. The germline V gene has CDR1 KGHSH and CDR2 LQKENI. The CDR3 region is CASSSQGYEQYF. For the CDR3, the DNA is TGTGCCAGCTCATCCCAGGGTTACGAGCAGTACTTC. Based on the CDR3 plus reference TRBV18 and TRBJ2-7, the full variable domain is NAGVMQNPRHLVRRRGQEARLRCSPMKGHSHVYWYRQLPEEGLKFMVYLQKENIIDESGMPKERFSAEFPKEGPSILRIQQVVRGDSAAYFCASSSQGYEQYFGPGTRLTVT.

This clone was detected a few times. The chain has TRBV4-1 and TRBJ1-2; D might be TRBD1 (6 bases). The CDR3 has 17 residues. Germline V lookup: CDR1 MGHRA, CDR2 YSYEKL. V was cut by 1 base and J by 5 bases, with 20 bases left in between. The CDR3 DNA sequence: TGCGCCAGCAGCCAAGCCTTGTCTGGGGGCCCCGTTTATGGCTACACCTTC. Translation: CASSQALSGGPVYGYTF.

The V call is TRBV7-3, the J call TRBJ2-3; 13 bases fit TRBD2. The ends lost 3 bases at V and 2 bases at J; junction bases unmatched: 2. There are 16 residues in the CDR3. Germline lookup yields CDR1 SGHTA and CDR2 FQGTGA. The CDR3 DNA is TGTGCCAGCAGCTTGGGACTAGCGGGAAACACAGATACGCAGTATTTT. Its translation: CASSLGLAGNTDTQYF.